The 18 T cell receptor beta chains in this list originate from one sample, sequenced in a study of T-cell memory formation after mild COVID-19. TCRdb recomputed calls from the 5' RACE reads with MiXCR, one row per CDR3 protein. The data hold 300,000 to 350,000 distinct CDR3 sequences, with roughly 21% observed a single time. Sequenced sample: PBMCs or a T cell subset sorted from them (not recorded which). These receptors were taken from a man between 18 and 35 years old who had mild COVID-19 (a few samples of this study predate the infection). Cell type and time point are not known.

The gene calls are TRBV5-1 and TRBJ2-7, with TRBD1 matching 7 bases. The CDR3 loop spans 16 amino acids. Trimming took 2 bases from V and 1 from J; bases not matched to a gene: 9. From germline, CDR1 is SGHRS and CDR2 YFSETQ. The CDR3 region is CASSFLGTGESYEQYF. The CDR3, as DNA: TGCGCCAGCAGCTTCCTAGGCACAGGGGAGTCCTACGAGCAGTACTTC. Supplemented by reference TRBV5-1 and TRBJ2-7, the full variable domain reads KAGVTQTPRYLIKTRGQQVTLSCSPISGHRSVSWYQQTPGQGLQFLFEYFSETQRNKGNFPGRFSGRQFSNSRSEMNVSTLELGDSALYLCASSFLGTGESYEQYFGPGTRLTVT.

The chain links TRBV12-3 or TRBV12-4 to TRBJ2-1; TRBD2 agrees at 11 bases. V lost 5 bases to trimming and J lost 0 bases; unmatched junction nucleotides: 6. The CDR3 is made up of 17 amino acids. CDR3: CASSPTSGGRSYNEQFF. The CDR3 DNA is TGTGCCAGCAGTCCCACTAGCGGGGGCCGCTCCTACAATGAGCAGTTCTTC.

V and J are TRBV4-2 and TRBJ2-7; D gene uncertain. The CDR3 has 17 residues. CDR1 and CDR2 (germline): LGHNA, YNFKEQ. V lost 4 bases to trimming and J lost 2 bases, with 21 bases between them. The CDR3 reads CASSRRRQQWNPYEQYV. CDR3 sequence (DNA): TGTGCCAGCAGCCGACGAAGGCAACAGTGGAATCCCTACGAGCAGTACGTC.

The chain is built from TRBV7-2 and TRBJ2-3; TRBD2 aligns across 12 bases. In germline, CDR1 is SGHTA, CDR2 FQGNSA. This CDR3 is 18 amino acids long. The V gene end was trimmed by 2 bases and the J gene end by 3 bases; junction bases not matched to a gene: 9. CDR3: CASSLQLLAGGNTDTQYF. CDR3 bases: TGTGCCAGCAGCTTACAACTCCTAGCGGGGGGGAATACAGATACGCAGTATTTT. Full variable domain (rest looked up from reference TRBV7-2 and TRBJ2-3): GAGVSQSPSNKVTEKGKDVELRCDPISGHTALYWYRQSLGQGLEFLIYFQGNSAPDKSGLPSDRFSAERTGGSVSTLTIQRTQQEDSAVYLCASSLQLLAGGNTDTQYFGPGTRLTVL.

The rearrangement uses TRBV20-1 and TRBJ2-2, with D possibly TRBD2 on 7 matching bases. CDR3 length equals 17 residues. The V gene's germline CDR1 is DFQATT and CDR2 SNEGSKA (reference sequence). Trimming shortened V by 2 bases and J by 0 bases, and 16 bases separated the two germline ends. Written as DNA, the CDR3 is TGCAGTGCTAGACCTCCTCGGGGGGCATCGAACACCGGGGAGCTGTTTTTT. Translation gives CSARPPRGASNTGELFF.

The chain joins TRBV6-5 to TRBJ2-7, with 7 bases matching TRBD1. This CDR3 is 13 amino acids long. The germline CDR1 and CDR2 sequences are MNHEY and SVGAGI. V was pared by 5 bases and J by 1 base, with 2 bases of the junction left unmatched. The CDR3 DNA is TGTGCCAGCAGTAAGGACAGGTCCTACGAGCAGTACGTC. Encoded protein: CASSKDRSYEQYV.

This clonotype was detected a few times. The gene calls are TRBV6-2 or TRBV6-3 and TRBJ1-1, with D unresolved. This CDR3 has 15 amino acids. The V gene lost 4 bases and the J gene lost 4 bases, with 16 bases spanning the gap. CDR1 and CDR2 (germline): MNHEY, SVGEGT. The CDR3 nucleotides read TGTGCCAGCAGTTCTCCCCAAAGGTTTCGCACTGAAGCTTTCTTT. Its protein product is CASSSPQRFRTEAFF.

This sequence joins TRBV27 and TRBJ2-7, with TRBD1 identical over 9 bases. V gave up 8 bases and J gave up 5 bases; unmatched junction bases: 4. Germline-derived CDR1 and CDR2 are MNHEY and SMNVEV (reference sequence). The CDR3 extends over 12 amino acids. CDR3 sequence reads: CASGRTGDEQYV. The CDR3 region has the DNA TGTGCCAGCGGGAGGACAGGGGACGAGCAGTACGTC.

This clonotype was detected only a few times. The CDR3 region is CASSVAVGTDTQYF. The CDR3 bases are TGTGCCAGCAGCGTCGCGGTTGGGACAGATACGCAGTATTTT. V gene TRBV9 combines with J gene TRBJ2-3; D is uncertain. CDR3 length: 14 residues. V lost 2 bases and J lost 3, with 10 bases in between. CDR1 and CDR2 from the germline V gene are SGDLS and YYNGEE.

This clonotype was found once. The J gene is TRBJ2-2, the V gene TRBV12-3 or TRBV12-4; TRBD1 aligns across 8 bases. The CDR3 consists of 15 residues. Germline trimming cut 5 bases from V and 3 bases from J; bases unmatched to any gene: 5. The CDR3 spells CASSEGQGDTGELFF. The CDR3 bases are TGTGCCAGCAGTGAAGGACAGGGCGACACCGGGGAGCTGTTTTTT.

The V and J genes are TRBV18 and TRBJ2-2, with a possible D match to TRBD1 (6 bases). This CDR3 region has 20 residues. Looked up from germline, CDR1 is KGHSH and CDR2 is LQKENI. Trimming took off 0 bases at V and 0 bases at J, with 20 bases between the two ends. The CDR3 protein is CASSPPARGGARPNTGELFF. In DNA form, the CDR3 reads TGTGCCAGCTCACCACCGGCCAGGGGCGGTGCCCGGCCGAACACCGGGGAGCTGTTTTTT. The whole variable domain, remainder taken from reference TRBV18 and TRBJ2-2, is NAGVMQNPRHLVRRRGQEARLRCSPMKGHSHVYWYRQLPEEGLKFMVYLQKENIIDESGMPKERFSAEFPKEGPSILRIQQVVRGDSAAYFCASSPPARGGARPNTGELFFGEGSRLTVL.

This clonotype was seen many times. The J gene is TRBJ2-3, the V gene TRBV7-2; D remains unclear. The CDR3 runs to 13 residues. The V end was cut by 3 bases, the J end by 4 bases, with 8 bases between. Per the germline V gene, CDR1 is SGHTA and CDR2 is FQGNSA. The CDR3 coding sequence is TGTGCCAGCAGCTTCAGGTTCCCAGATACGCAGTATTTT. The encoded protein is CASSFRFPDTQYF.

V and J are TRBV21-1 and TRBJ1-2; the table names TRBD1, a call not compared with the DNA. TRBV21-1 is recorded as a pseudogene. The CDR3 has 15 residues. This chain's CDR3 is CASPRSPGAAYGYTF. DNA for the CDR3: TGTGCCAGCCCGCGCTCGCCAGGGGCCGCCTATGGCTACACCTTC.

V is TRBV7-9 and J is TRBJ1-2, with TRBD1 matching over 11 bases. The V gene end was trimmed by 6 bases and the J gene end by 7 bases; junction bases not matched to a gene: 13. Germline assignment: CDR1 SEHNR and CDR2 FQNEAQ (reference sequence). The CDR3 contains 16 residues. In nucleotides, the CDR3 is TGTGCCAGCAGGGCTAAGACCGGGACAGGGGGTGCTGGCTACACCTTC. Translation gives CASRAKTGTGGAGYTF.

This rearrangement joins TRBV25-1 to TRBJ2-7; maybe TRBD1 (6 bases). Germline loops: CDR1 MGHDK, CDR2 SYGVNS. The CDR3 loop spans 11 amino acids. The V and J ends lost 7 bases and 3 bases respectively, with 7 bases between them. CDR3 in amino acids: CASTQGYEQYV. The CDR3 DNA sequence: TGTGCCAGCACACAGGGCTACGAGCAGTACGTC.

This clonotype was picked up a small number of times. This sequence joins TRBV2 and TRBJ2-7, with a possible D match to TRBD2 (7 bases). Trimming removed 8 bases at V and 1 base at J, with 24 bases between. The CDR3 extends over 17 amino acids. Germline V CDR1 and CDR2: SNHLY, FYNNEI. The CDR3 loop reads CASRGIFTGGRSYEQYF. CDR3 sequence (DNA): TGTGCCAGCCGGGGCATTTTCACGGGGGGCAGGTCCTACGAGCAGTACTTC.

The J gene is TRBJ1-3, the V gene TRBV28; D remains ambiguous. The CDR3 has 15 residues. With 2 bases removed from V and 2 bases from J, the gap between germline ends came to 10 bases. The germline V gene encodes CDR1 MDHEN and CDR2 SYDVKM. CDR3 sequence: CASSLSTGTGNTIYF. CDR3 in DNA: TGTGCCAGCAGTTTAAGTACGGGCACTGGAAACACCATATATTTT.

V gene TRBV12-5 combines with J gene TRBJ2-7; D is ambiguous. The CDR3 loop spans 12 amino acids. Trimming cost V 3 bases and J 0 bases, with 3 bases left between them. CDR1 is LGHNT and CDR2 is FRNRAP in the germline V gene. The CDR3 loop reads CASGFSSYEQYF. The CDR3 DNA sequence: TGTGCTAGTGGTTTCTCCTCCTACGAGCAGTACTTC.